These 31 T cell receptor beta chains came from one sample sequenced in a study of blood T cell repertoires in COVID-19. Method: immunoSEQ multiplex PCR; TCRdb's copy keeps in-frame clones and lacks some. The sample comprises approximately 150,000 clones, around 87% of which are singletons, and around 40% rests with the top ten. The specimen was peripheral blood. The origin of the receptors is a man in his forties or fifties who had recovered from COVID-19.

This chain connects TRBV4-3 to TRBJ2-4, with D unresolved. Germline CDR1 LGHNA, CDR2 YSLEER. Deletions cut 4 bases from V and 0 bases from J, with 13 bases between. The CDR3 is 16 residues long. In DNA form, the CDR3 reads TGCGCCAGCAGCCCCCAAAACGGAGTAGCCAAAAACATTCAGTACTTC. This sequence encodes CASSPQNGVAKNIQYF.

J is TRBJ1-1 and V is TRBV10-1; 8 bases are a match to TRBD1. The germline CDR1 and CDR2 sequences are WNHNN and SYGVQD (reference sequence). With V trimmed by 10 bases and J by 0 bases, 25 bases remained unmatched. The CDR3 has 20 amino acids. The CDR3 loop reads CATPLEDRESPGAMNTEAFF. CDR3 DNA: TGCGCCACTCCTTTGGAGGACAGGGAGTCCCCGGGGGCTATGAACACTGAAGCTTTCTTT.

J is TRBJ2-7 and V is TRBV11-2; 11 bases are shared with TRBD1. After removal of 0 bases from V and 4 bases from J, the junction contained 5 bases not matched to a gene. This CDR3 is 16 amino acids long. Germline CDR1 is SGHAT and CDR2 is FQNNGV. CDR3 residues: CASSLDWDRGKYEQYF. CDR3 sequence (DNA): TGTGCCAGCAGCTTAGATTGGGACAGGGGGAAATACGAGCAGTACTTC.

The chain couples TRBV18 to TRBJ1-2, with 8 bases that match TRBD1. The CDR3 has 13 residues. Germline CDR1 KGHSH, CDR2 LQKENI. V trimming: 3 bases; J trimming: 3 bases; junction bases outside the gene matches: 0. CDR3 residues: CASSPGQDYGYTF. The CDR3 DNA reads as TGTGCCAGCTCACCGGGACAGGACTATGGCTACACCTTC.

The chain has TRBV4-2 and TRBJ1-4, with a possible D match to TRBD1 (5 bases). This CDR3 spans 16 amino acids. The germline CDR1 and CDR2 sequences are LGHNA and YNFKEQ. Trimming removed 3 bases at V and 11 bases at J, with 22 bases between. The CDR3 region is CASSQDLQAGIDKLFF. The CDR3 DNA follows: TGTGCCAGCAGCCAGGATTTACAGGCGGGGATCGACAAACTGTTTTTT.

This clone was observed a single time. Other DNA sequences from this sample encode an identical CDR3 as well. The chain combines TRBV6-2 or TRBV6-3 with TRBJ2-7; D might be TRBD2 (5 bases). The CDR3 length is 13 residues. Looked up from germline, CDR1 is MNHEY and CDR2 is SVGEGT. The V and J ends lost 2 bases and 1 base respectively, with 6 bases between them. CDR3 amino acids: CASSYGGSYEQYF. CDR3 sequence (DNA): TGTGCCAGCAGTTACGGCGGGTCCTACGAGCAGTACTTC.

The chain combines TRBV2 with TRBJ2-7; tentative D call: TRBD2 (6 bases). The germline V gene has CDR1 SNHLY and CDR2 FYNNEI. Trimming removed 6 bases at V and 4 bases at J, with 10 bases between. This CDR3 is 12 amino acids long. CDR3 nucleotide sequence: TGTGCCAGCAGGGTGGCGGGGTACGAGCAGTACTTC. This codes for CASRVAGYEQYF.

J is TRBJ1-2 and V is TRBV10-3, with 10 bases fitting TRBD1. The V gene end was trimmed by 5 bases and the J gene end by 6 bases; junction bases not matched to a gene: 6. The CDR3 has 14 residues. In germline, CDR1 is ENHRY, CDR2 SYGVKD. The CDR3 DNA reads TGTGCCATCAGTCGCGGACAGGGGGATGATGGCTACACCTTC. Translating it yields CAISRGQGDDGYTF.

This rearrangement joins TRBV2 to TRBJ2-3; no firm D call. The CDR3 extends over 15 amino acids. With 4 bases removed from V and 0 bases from J, the gap between germline ends came to 11 bases. The germline V gene has CDR1 SNHLY and CDR2 FYNNEI. CDR3 nucleotides: TGTGCCAGCAGTGTTAACCGGTTAAGCACAGATACGCAGTATTTT. Its translation: CASSVNRLSTDTQYF.

This rearrangement joins TRBV21-1 to TRBJ1-2. TRBV21-1 represents a pseudogene. The CDR3 runs to 12 residues. DNA for the CDR3: TGTGCCAGCAGCAAAACTGACTATGGCTACACCTTC. This encodes CASSKTDYGYTF.

The chain has TRBV24-1 and TRBJ2-3; 10 bases align to TRBD1. The germline V gene encodes CDR1 KGHDR and CDR2 SFDVKD. This CDR3 contains 14 residues. The V segment lost 5 bases and the J segment 4 bases; nucleotides outside the gene matches: 2. CDR3 sequence: CATSGTGGADTQYF. Here the CDR3 DNA reads TGTGCCACCAGTGGGACAGGGGGGGCAGATACGCAGTATTTT.

The chain links TRBV7-9 to TRBJ1-5; D unresolved. Trimming removed 3 bases from V and 2 bases from J, with 5 bases in between. Germline assignment: CDR1 SEHNR and CDR2 FQNEAQ (reference sequence). This CDR3 contains 13 residues. The CDR3 bases are TGTGCCAGCAGCTTCAGCGGCAATCAGCCCCAGCATTTT. This gives the protein CASSFSGNQPQHF.

This clone was seen once. J is TRBJ1-4 and V is TRBV4-1; D unresolved. V shed 2 bases and J shed 8 bases, with 12 bases lying between them. This CDR3 region has 14 residues. Germline CDR1 and CDR2: MGHRA and YSYEKL. The DNA of the CDR3 is TGCGCCAGCAGCCAACCCGGACTGGCCGAAAAACTGTTTTTT. Translation: CASSQPGLAEKLFF.

The chain couples TRBV11-3 to TRBJ2-6, with a possible D match to TRBD1 (5 bases). V shed 1 base and J shed 4 bases, with 8 bases lying between them. This CDR3 spans 15 amino acids. Germline assignment: CDR1 SGHNT and CDR2 YENEEA. CDR3 region: CASSLGGAGANVLTF. The CDR3 nucleotides read TGTGCCAGCAGCTTAGGGGGCGCGGGGGCCAACGTCCTGACTTTC.

The chain combines TRBV11-2 with TRBJ1-1, with D possibly matching TRBD1 (5 bases). Looked up from germline, CDR1 is SGHAT and CDR2 is FQNNGV. This CDR3 has 15 residues. Trimming took off 0 bases at V and 5 bases at J, with 13 bases between the two ends. In DNA, the CDR3 is TGTGCCAGCAGCTTAGATGGGGCAGGGAATACTGAAGCTTTCTTT. Amino acid sequence: CASSLDGAGNTEAFF.

The rearrangement uses TRBV7-6 and TRBJ1-1; D gene ambiguous. Germline CDR1 SGHVS, CDR2 FNYEAQ. The CDR3 is made up of 18 amino acids. Trimming shortened V by 2 bases and J by 3 bases, and 22 bases separated the two germline ends. The CDR3 DNA follows: TGTGCCAGCAGCTTACTACCGTGGCGGGATCGTGAGGACACTGAAGCTTTCTTT. Translation: CASSLLPWRDREDTEAFF.

The chain joins TRBV6-1 to TRBJ2-3, with TRBD2 matching over 9 bases. CDR1 and CDR2 from the germline V gene are MNHNS and SASEGT. Unmatched junction bases numbered 5, after V lost 3 bases and J lost 4 bases. This CDR3 comprises 15 residues. The CDR3 bases are TGTGCCAGCAGTGAGGGGAGCGGGGGGTCAGATACGCAGTATTTT. Its translation: CASSEGSGGSDTQYF.

DNA for the CDR3: TGTGCCAGCAGCCGGGTGGGTAACACCGGGGAGCTGTTTTTT. This translates into CASSRVGNTGELFF. The rearrangement uses TRBV5-4 and TRBJ2-2; the D is unclear. The V end was cut by 4 bases, the J end by 2 bases, with 9 bases between. CDR1 is SGHNT, CDR2 YYREEE, per germline (reference sequence). CDR3 length equals 14 residues.

The chain has TRBV10-2 and TRBJ1-6; the match to TRBD1 covers 7 bases. The CDR3 is 14 residues long. Germline V gene lookup returns CDR1 WSHSY and CDR2 SAAADI. J lost 7 bases, V lost 4 bases, and 4 bases had no gene match. The CDR3 DNA reads as TGCGCCAGCAGTGGGACAGGCGACAATTCACCCCTCCACTTT. It encodes CASSGTGDNSPLHF.

The count of this clone is one. The chain carries TRBV3-1 (or the pseudogene TRBV3-2) and TRBJ1-4, with D tentatively TRBD1 (5 bases). Germline values: CDR1 LGHDT, CDR2 YNNKEL (reference sequence). V was trimmed by 1 base and J by 7 bases, leaving 16 bases between them. The CDR3 sequence is 16 residues long. In DNA, the CDR3 is TGTGCCAGCAGCCAAGTCCGTGGGGGGGGAGGTGAAAAACTGTTTTTT. Translated: CASSQVRGGGGEKLFF.

This clone was found a few times. The chain joins TRBV13 to TRBJ2-7; 8 nucleotides match TRBD2. The CDR3 runs to 13 residues. The junction had 5 bases not matched to a gene; V was cut back by 5 bases and J by 5 bases. Germline CDR1 PRHDT, CDR2 FYEKMQ (reference sequence). CDR3 protein: CASSPPGGDEQYF. CDR3 bases: TGTGCCAGCAGCCCCCCGGGAGGGGACGAGCAGTACTTC.

This rearrangement joins TRBV6-5 to TRBJ1-6, with a weak D call TRBD1 (6 bases). Germline CDR1 is MNHEY and CDR2 is SVGAGI. V shed 5 bases and J shed 4 bases, with 9 bases lying between them. The CDR3 consists of 14 residues. The DNA for the CDR3 is TGTGCCAGCAGTATCACAGGGTATAATTCACCCCTCCACTTT. The encoded protein is CASSITGYNSPLHF.

V is TRBV4-3 and J is TRBJ1-2; D is possibly TRBD1 (6 bases). The CDR3 extends over 15 amino acids. From germline, CDR1 is LGHNA and CDR2 YSLEER. V was cut by 5 bases and J by 0 bases, with 13 bases left in between. CDR3 in DNA: TGCGCCAGCAGCGACGGACAGCTAACTAACTATGGCTACACCTTC. This encodes CASSDGQLTNYGYTF.

As DNA, the CDR3 is TGTGCCAGCAGAGACACAGGGGTCGGCACTGAAGCTTTCTTT. Translation: CASRDTGVGTEAFF. This chain connects TRBV5-4 to TRBJ1-1, with 7 bases matching TRBD1. The CDR3 is 14 amino acids. Germline V gene data show CDR1 as SGHNT and CDR2 as YYREEE (reference sequence). J was trimmed by 4 bases and V by 5 bases; bases with no gene match: 8.

The chain has TRBV7-9 and TRBJ1-2, with TRBD1 as a possible D gene (5 bases). The CDR3 extends over 15 amino acids. V lost 3 bases, J lost 2 bases, and 13 bases lay in between. CDR1 and CDR2 (germline): SEHNR, FQNEAQ (reference sequence). The CDR3 sequence: CASSLGGGENYGYTF. DNA of the CDR3: TGTGCCAGCAGCTTGGGGGGAGGGGAGAACTATGGCTACACCTTC.

This clone was observed a single time. The V call is TRBV13, the J call TRBJ1-2; perhaps TRBD1 as D (6 bases). Germline CDR1 PRHDT, CDR2 FYEKMQ (reference sequence). This CDR3 is built from 15 residues. Deletions cut 8 bases from V and 3 bases from J, with 19 bases between. The CDR3 bases are TGTGCCAGCCACGGGATCCAGGGGCGGTACTATGGCTACACCTTC. It is translated as CASHGIQGRYYGYTF. The full variable domain, in which reference TRBV13 and TRBJ1-2 provide the parts outside the CDR3, is AAGVIQSPRHLIKEKRETATLKCYPIPRHDTVYWYQQGPGQDPQFLISFYEKMQSDKGSIPDRFSAQQFSDYHSELNMSSLELGDSALYFCASHGIQGRYYGYTFGSGTRLTVV.

Turning to this clone: Other nucleotide sequences from this sample produce the same CDR3. V and J are TRBV11-2 and TRBJ2-1, with D possibly matching TRBD2 (6 bases). Germline values: CDR1 SGHAT, CDR2 FQNNGV. Trimming took 4 bases from V and 9 from J, leaving 7 bases between them. There are 11 residues in the CDR3. The CDR3 bases are TGTGCCAGCAGCTACGGGGGTGAGCAGTTCTTC. Protein: CASSYGGEQFF. Combining the CDR3 with reference TRBV11-2 and TRBJ2-1 gives the whole variable domain EAGVAQSPRYKIIEKRQSVAFWCNPISGHATLYWYQQILGQGPKLLIQFQNNGVVDDSQLPKDRFSAERLKGVDSTLKIQPAKLEDSAVYLCASSYGGEQFFGPGTRLTVL.

The V call is TRBV11-3, the J call TRBJ1-3; D perhaps matches TRBD1 (5 bases). Trimming took 1 base from V and 0 from J, leaving 10 bases between them. Germline values: CDR1 SGHNT, CDR2 YENEEA. The CDR3 has 16 amino acids. CDR3 in amino acids: CASSLGGFDSGNTIYF. The DNA of the CDR3 is TGTGCCAGCAGCTTAGGGGGCTTTGACTCTGGAAACACCATATATTTT.

The V gene is TRBV7-3, the J gene TRBJ2-2; no clear D. The germline CDR1 and CDR2 sequences are SGHTA and FQGTGA. Trimming removed 6 bases at V and 7 bases at J, with 12 bases between. The length of the CDR3 is 13 residues. The CDR3 spells CASSAGLHGELFF. For the CDR3, the DNA is TGTGCCAGCAGTGCAGGCCTCCACGGGGAGCTGTTTTTT. Together with reference TRBV7-3 and TRBJ2-2, the CDR3 gives the full variable domain: GAGVSQTPSNKVTEKGKYVELRCDPISGHTALYWYRQSLGQGPEFLIYFQGTGAADDSGLPNDRFFAVRPEGSVSTLKIQRTERGDSAVYLCASSAGLHGELFFGEGSRLTVL.

V usage is TRBV7-2 and J usage is TRBJ2-3; no clear D. The V end was cut by 0 bases, the J end by 3 bases, with 7 bases between. Germline V gene sequence: CDR1 SGHTA, CDR2 FQGNSA. This CDR3 has 14 residues. CDR3 DNA sequence: TGTGCCAGCAGCTTAGCGTTATCGACAGATACGCAGTATTTT. Protein product: CASSLALSTDTQYF. The full variable domain, rest sourced from reference TRBV7-2 and TRBJ2-3, is GAGVSQSPSNKVTEKGKDVELRCDPISGHTALYWYRQSLGQGLEFLIYFQGNSAPDKSGLPSDRFSAERTGGSVSTLTIQRTQQEDSAVYLCASSLALSTDTQYFGPGTRLTVL.

The chain links TRBV4-2 to TRBJ1-1; 8 positions match TRBD1. CDR1 is LGHNA and CDR2 is YNFKEQ in the germline V gene. The length of the CDR3 is 15 residues. V lost 0 bases and J lost 1; bases outside the gene matches: 1. For the CDR3, the DNA is TGTGCCAGCAGCCAAGATGGGACAGGGAACACTGAAGCTTTCTTT. Translated, it gives CASSQDGTGNTEAFF.